This T cell receptor beta chain originates from a study of T cell changes during pregnancy in multiple sclerosis. The germline CDR1 and CDR2 sequences are SGHAT and FQNNGV. The CDR3 has 15 amino acids. Trimming cost V 3 bases and J 5 bases; bases outside gene matches: 6. The data were produced by immunoSEQ multiplex PCR, yet TCRdb's version contains in-frame clones alone and is incomplete. The sample carries approximately 45,000 clones, approximately 90% recorded once. The sequence came from a female donor with multiple sclerosis, enrolled in a pregnancy study. This chain joins TRBV11-2 and TRBJ2-7; TRBD1 matches at 11 bases. The sequences come from CD8+ T cells from peripheral blood mononuclear cells, collected in the second trimester of pregnancy. CDR3 region: CASSFGTGGGNEQYF. In DNA form, the CDR3 reads TGTGCCAGCAGCTTTGGGACAGGGGGTGGAAACGAGCAGTACTTC.